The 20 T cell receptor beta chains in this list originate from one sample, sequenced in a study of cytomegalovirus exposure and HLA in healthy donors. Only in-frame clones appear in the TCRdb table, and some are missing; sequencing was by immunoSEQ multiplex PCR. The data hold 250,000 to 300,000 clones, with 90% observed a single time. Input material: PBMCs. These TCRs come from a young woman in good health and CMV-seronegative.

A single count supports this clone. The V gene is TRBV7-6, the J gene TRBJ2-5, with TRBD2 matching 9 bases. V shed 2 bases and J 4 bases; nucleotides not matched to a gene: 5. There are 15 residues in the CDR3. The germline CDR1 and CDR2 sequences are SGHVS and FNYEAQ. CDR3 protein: CASSLNLAGPETQYF. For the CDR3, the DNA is TGTGCCAGCAGCTTAAACCTAGCGGGGCCAGAGACCCAGTACTTC. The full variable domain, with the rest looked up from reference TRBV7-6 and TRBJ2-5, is GAGVSQSPRYKVTKRGQDVALRCDPISGHVSLYWYRQALGQGPEFLTYFNYEAQQDKSGLPNDRFSAERPEGSISTLTIQRTEQRDSAMYRCASSLNLAGPETQYFGPGTRLLVL.

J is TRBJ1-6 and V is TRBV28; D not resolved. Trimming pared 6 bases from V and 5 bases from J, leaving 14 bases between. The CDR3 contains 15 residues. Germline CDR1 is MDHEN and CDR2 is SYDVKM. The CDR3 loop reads CASSREEAHNSPLHF. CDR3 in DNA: TGTGCCAGCAGCCGTGAAGAGGCGCATAATTCACCCCTCCACTTT. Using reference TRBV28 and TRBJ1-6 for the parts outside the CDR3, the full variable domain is DVKVTQSSRYLVKRTGEKVFLECVQDMDHENMFWYRQDPGLGLRLIYFSYDVKMKEKGDIPEGYSVSREKKERFSLILESASTNQTSMYLCASSREEAHNSPLHFGNGTRLTVT.

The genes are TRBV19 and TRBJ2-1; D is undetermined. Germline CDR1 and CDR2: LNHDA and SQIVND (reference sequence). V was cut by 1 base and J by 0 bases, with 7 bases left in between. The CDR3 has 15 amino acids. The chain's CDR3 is CASSIARLSYNEQFF. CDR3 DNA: TGTGCCAGTAGTATAGCCAGACTCTCCTACAATGAGCAGTTCTTC.

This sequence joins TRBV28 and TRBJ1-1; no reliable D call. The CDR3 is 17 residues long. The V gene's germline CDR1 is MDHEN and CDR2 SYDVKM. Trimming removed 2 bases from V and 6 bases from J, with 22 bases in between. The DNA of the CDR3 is TGTGCCAGCAGTTTAAGGTGGGGAGACGGCCGGGAGGCTGAAGCTTTCTTT. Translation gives CASSLRWGDGREAEAFF.

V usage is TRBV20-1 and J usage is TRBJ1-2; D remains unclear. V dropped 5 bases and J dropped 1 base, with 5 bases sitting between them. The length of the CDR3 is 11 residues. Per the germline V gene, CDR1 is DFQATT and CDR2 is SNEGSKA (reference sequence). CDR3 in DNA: TGCAGTGCTTATATTAACTATGGCTACACCTTC. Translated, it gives CSAYINYGYTF.

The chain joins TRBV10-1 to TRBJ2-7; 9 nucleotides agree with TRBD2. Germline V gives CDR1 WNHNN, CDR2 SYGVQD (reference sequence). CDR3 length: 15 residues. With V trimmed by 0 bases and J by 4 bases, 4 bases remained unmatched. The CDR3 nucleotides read TGCGCCAGCAGTGAGTCGGGTAGCGGGGGATACGAGCAGTACTTC. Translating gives CASSESGSGGYEQYF.

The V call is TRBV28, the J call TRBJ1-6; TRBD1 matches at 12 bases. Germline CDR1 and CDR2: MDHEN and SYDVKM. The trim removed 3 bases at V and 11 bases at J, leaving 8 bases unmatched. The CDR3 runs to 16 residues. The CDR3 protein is CASSFGTGGAVAPLHF. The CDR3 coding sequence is TGTGCCAGCAGTTTTGGGACAGGGGGCGCGGTAGCACCCCTCCACTTT.

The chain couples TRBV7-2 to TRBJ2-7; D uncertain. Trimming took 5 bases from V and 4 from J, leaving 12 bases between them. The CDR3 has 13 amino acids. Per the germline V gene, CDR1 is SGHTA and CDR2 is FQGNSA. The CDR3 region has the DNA TGTGCCAGCAGCCCACGACACGAATACGAGCAGTACGTC. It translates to CASSPRHEYEQYV.

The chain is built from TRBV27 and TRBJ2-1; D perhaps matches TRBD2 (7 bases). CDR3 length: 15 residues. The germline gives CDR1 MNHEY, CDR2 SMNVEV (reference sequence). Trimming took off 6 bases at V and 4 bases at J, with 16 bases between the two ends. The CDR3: CASRPAGEGYNEQFF. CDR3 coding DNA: TGTGCCAGCAGGCCCGCAGGGGAGGGGTACAATGAGCAGTTCTTC.

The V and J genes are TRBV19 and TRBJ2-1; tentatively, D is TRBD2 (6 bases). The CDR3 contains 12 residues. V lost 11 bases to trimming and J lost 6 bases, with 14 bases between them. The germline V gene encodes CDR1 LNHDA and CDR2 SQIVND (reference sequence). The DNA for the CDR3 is TGTGCCGGCGGGACCCCGGGCAATGAGCAGTTCTTC. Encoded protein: CAGGTPGNEQFF.

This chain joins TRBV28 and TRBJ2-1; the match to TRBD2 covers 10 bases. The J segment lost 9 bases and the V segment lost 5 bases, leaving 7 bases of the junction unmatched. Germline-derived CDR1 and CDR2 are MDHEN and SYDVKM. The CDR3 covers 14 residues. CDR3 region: CASSKRGGHGEQFF. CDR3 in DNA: TGTGCCAGCAGTAAGCGGGGGGGCCACGGTGAGCAGTTCTTC.

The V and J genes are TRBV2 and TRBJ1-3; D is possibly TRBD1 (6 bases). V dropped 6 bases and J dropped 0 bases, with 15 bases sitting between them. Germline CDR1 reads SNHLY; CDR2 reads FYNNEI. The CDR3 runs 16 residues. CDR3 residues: CASRGPDSNSGNTIYF. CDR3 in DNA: TGTGCCAGCAGGGGCCCGGACAGTAACTCTGGAAACACCATATATTTT.

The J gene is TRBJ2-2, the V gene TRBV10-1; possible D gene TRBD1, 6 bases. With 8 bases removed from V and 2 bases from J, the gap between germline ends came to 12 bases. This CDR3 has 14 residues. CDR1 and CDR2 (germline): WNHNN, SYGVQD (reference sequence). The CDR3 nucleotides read TGCGCCAGCTCGTCACAGGGAAACACCGGGGAGCTGTTTTTT. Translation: CASSSQGNTGELFF.

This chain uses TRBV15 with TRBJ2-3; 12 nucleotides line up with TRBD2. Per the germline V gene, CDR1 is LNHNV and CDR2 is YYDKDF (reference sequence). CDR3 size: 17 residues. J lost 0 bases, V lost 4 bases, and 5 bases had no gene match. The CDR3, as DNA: TGTGCCACCAGCACGACTAGCGGGGGTATTAGCACAGATACGCAGTATTTT. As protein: CATSTTSGGISTDTQYF.

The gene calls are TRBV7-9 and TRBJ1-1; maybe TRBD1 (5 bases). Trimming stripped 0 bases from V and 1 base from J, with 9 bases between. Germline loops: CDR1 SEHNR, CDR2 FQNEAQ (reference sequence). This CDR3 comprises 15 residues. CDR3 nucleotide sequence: TGTGCCAGCAGCTTAGCGTCAGGGAAGAACACTGAAGCTTTCTTT. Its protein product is CASSLASGKNTEAFF.

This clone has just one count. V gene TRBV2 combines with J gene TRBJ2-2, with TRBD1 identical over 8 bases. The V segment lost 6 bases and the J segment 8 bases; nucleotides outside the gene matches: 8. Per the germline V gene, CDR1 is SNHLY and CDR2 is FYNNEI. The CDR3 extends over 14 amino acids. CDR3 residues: CASRTGVTNGELFF. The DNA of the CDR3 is TGTGCCAGCAGGACAGGGGTTACAAATGGGGAGCTGTTTTTT.

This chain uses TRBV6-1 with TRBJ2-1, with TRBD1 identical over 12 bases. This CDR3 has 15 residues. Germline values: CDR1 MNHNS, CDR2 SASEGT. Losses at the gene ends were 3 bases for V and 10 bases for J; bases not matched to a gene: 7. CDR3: CASSEDGTGGREQFF. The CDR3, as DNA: TGTGCCAGCAGTGAGGATGGGACAGGGGGCCGAGAGCAGTTCTTC.

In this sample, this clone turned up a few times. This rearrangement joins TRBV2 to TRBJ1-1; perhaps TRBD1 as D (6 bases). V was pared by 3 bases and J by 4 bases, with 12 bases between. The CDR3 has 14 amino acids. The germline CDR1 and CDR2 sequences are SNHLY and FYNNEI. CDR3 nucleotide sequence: TGTGCCAGCAGTGAGGCAGGGGCTGGCACTGAAGCTTTCTTT. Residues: CASSEAGAGTEAFF.

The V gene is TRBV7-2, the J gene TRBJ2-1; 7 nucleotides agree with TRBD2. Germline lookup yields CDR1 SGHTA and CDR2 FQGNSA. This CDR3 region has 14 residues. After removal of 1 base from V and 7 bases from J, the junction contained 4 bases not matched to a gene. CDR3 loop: CASSLGGRGNEQFF. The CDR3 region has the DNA TGTGCCAGCAGCTTAGGTGGGCGGGGGAATGAGCAGTTCTTC.

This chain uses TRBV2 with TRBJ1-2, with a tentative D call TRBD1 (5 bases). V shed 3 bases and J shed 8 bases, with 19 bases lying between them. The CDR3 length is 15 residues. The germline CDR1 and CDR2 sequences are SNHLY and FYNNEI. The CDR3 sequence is CASSDFQGLGEGYTF. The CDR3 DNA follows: TGTGCCAGCAGTGATTTTCAGGGCTTAGGAGAAGGCTACACCTTC.